These T cell receptor beta chains were read from a single sample in a study of blood T cell repertoires in COVID-19. Data came from immunoSEQ multiplex PCR; TCRdb stores just in-frame clones and leaves some out. The table lists about 150,000 clones, around 86% of them singletons, with almost 8.5% in the top ten. The specimen sequenced was peripheral blood. The receptors stem from a woman aged 60 to 75 with active or convalescent COVID-19. Both conserved end residues are part of each CDR3. A D gene is named only where the DNA matches it firmly. Expanded clones get a size class; other rows say once, few or many, or leave the size out.

v_gene	abundance	d_gene	j_gene	CDR3nt	CDR3aa
TRBV24-1	-	-	TRBJ2-5	TGTGCCACCAGTGATCATGGGACATCTGAGGAGACCCAGTACTTC	CATSDHGTSEETQYF
TRBV9	once	-	TRBJ1-3	TGTGCCAGCAGCACCTCGACAGTAGCTGGAAACACCATATATTTT	CASSTSTVAGNTIYF
TRBV16	few	TRBD2	TRBJ2-2	TGTGCCAGCAGCCAAATCACTAGCGGGGGGAACACCGGGGAGCTGTTTTTT	CASSQITSGGNTGELFF
TRBV6-5	-	-	TRBJ1-6	TGTGCCAGCAGCCCCGGACAGCCCTTCCACTTT	CASSPGQPFHF
TRBV13	once	-	TRBJ2-2	TGTGCCAGCAGCTTAGACGGCGGGACCGGGGAGCTGTTTTTT	CASSLDGGTGELFF
TRBV4-1	-	-	TRBJ1-3	TGCGCCAGCAGCCAAGGGCGCGGGGGTAGTGGAAACACCATATATTTT	CASSQGRGGSGNTIYF
TRBV19	-	-	TRBJ2-6	TGTGCCAGTTCTGGGTATGCGGTCTCGAACTCTGGGGCCAACGTCCTGACTTTC	CASSGYAVSNSGANVLTF
TRBV4-1	once	TRBD1	TRBJ1-4	TGCGCCAGCAGCCGGATTCCGGGACAGGGCGATGAAAAACTGTTTTTT	CASSRIPGQGDEKLFF
TRBV28	-	TRBD2	TRBJ2-1	TGTGCCAGCAGATATACTAGCGGGACCTACAATGAGCAGTTCTTC	CASRYTSGTYNEQFF
TRBV5-1	few	TRBD1	TRBJ1-3	TGCGCCAGCAGCTTGGAGGCGGTACAGGGGGCTTCTGGAAACACCATATATTTT	CASSLEAVQGASGNTIYF
TRBV19	-	TRBD1	TRBJ2-7	TGTGCCAGTAGTATAGGAATCGACAGGGGGCCCTACGAGCAGTACTTC	CASSIGIDRGPYEQYF
TRBV9	-	-	TRBJ2-5	TGTGCCAGCAGCGTGGTCGGGAGTAGCTATGAGACCCAGTACTTC	CASSVVGSSYETQYF
TRBV11-2	-	-	TRBJ1-6	TGTGCCAGCAGCTTAGACCTCAGGGGTGGGACTTCACCCCTCCACTTT	CASSLDLRGGTSPLHF
TRBV4-1	few	-	TRBJ2-1	TGCGCCAGCAGCCAAGATCAGGGCCCCAGGGAGCAGTTCTTC	CASSQDQGPREQFF
TRBV20-1	-	-	TRBJ1-5	TGCAGTGCTAGTCCTCATGGAGGTCAGCCCCAGCATTTT	CSASPHGGQPQHF
TRBV27	-	-	TRBJ2-1	TGTGCCAGCAGTTTGATTGGGGGCCGGGGGGATGAGCAGTTCTTC	CASSLIGGRGDEQFF
TRBV21-1	-	-	TRBJ1-3	TGTGCCAGCAGGTCCCTCCCGGGGTGCCACCCCTCTGGAAACACCATATATTTT	CASRSLPGCHPSGNTIYF
TRBV29-1	-	-	TRBJ2-3	TGCAGCGTTGAAGGAGAAACAGATACGCAGTATTTT	CSVEGETDTQYF
TRBV2	-	-	TRBJ2-7	TGTGCCAGCAGGGGGGGGACAACCTTAAATGGCGAGCAGTACTTC	CASRGGTTLNGEQYF
TRBV10-3	-	-	TRBJ1-1	TGTGCCACTTTTAAGACAGGGAACACTGAAGCTTTCTTT	CATFKTGNTEAFF
TRBV3-1/TRBV3-2	-	-	TRBJ1-6	TGTGCCAGCCCCGACAGGAATTCACCCCTCCACTTT	CASPDRNSPLHF
TRBV19	-	TRBD1	TRBJ1-1	TGTGCCAGTAGGGGACAGGGGTCGAGGGGCACTGAAGCTTTCTTT	CASRGQGSRGTEAFF
TRBV6-5	-	-	TRBJ2-1	TGTGCCAGCAGTTACCCAGGGGGGCATGAGCAGTTCTTC	CASSYPGGHEQFF
TRBV3-1/TRBV3-2	-	-	TRBJ1-6	TGTGCCAGCAGCCCCTCAGACGCCGGGGGACTCCACTTT	CASSPSDAGGLHF
TRBV5-1	-	TRBD1	TRBJ1-2	TGCGCCAGCAGGACCCTGGGGACAGCACGTGACTACACCTTC	CASRTLGTARDYTF
TRBV19	-	TRBD1	TRBJ1-5	TGTGCCAGTAGTATAGATCCCTTAGCAGGGGGCACTCAGCCCCAGCATTTT	CASSIDPLAGGTQPQHF
TRBV28	-	-	TRBJ2-7	TGTGCCAGCATTGGCGGAACCTACGAGCAGTACTTC	CASIGGTYEQYF
TRBV3-1/TRBV3-2	-	TRBD2	TRBJ2-2	TGTGCCAGCAGCCAAGAAGGGGGACTAGCGGGGAACACCGGGGAGCTGTTTTTT	CASSQEGGLAGNTGELFF
TRBV9	-	-	TRBJ1-6	TGTGCCAGCAGCGTAGCATCAGTTGGACCCCTCCACTTT	CASSVASVGPLHF
TRBV19	-	-	TRBJ1-5	TGTGCCACCTCCCTCTATAGCAGTCAGCCCCAGCATTTT	CATSLYSSQPQHF
TRBV28	-	TRBD1	TRBJ1-2	TGTGCCAGCAGTTTAGACAGGGAGGTCTATGGCTACACCTTC	CASSLDREVYGYTF
TRBV4-1	-	-	TRBJ1-2	TGCGCCAGCAGCCAAGCAACACTCGGGGGCTACACCTTC	CASSQATLGGYTF
TRBV6-1	-	TRBD2	TRBJ2-7	TGTGCCAGCAGTGAGCACTCTAGCGGGAGGGCCTTCGAGCAGTACTTC	CASSEHSSGRAFEQYF